The source of this T cell receptor beta chain is a study of T cells in Graves' hyperthyroidism and ophthalmopathy. Patients were excluded because of uncontrolled infection, other autoimmune disease, pregnancy or lactation. Based on clinical symptoms, serum thyroxine and TRAb, thyroid ultrasound and orbital computed tomography, diagnoses were reached. Findings and limits, study-wide: In the analysis, a 13 V-J model separated ophthalmopathy from stable hyperthyroidism.

A word on this clonotype: What it binds is not known.

V gave up 6 bases and J gave up 7 bases, with 13 bases separating them. The CDR3 is 14 amino acids. Germline loops: CDR1 LGHDT, CDR2 YNNKEL (reference sequence). Using RNA transcripts as the source, TCR beta CDR3 regions were amplified. The TCR CDR3 first-round RT-PCR relied on the HTBI primer set. TCRdb re-analysed the multiplex PCR reads in MiXCR, keeping a single row per CDR3 protein. The table records 300,000 or so distinct CDR3 sequences, roughly a fifth of them present only once. The chain is built from TRBV3-1 and TRBJ1-6; TRBD1 is a possible D gene (6 bases). The sequence was obtained from a woman aged 50 to 60 with Graves' hyperthyroidism. The sequenced sample was blood. The CDR3 coding sequence is TGTGCCAGCAGGGGGGGCAGGAGAAATTCACCCCTCCACTTT. This translates into CASRGGRRNSPLHF.